The sequence of this TCR beta chain was determined in a study of identical twins. The CDR3 is 13 amino acids. V was shortened by 3 bases and J by 4 bases, with 10 bases between the two germline ends. The germline gives CDR1 MNHEY, CDR2 SMNVEV (reference sequence). This clonotype appeared many times. Its antigen is undetermined. Study-wide findings and caveats: Excess low generation probability was seen in twin-shared out-of-frame alpha sequences. There were fewer insertions in abundant cord blood beta clonotypes, but memory repertoires showed no such pattern. Not following the same donors, the study drew its conclusions from cross-sectional statistical analysis.

MiXCR, run by TCRdb on the 5' RACE reads, gives a single entry per CDR3 protein. Of roughly 350,000 distinct CDR3 sequences in the sample, more than 9% were seen once. The same sample was also studied in work on yellow fever vaccine responses in identical twins.

Sequencing was done on a sample of CD8+ T cells sorted from blood. This clonotype was obtained from a woman under 30 in good health. This rearrangement joins TRBV27 to TRBJ2-7; D is unresolved. In DNA form, the CDR3 reads TGTGCCAGCAGTTTTGCCCTCTCGTACGAGCAGTACTTC. Translation gives CASSFALSYEQYF.